This T cell receptor beta chain was profiled in a study of T cells in Graves' hyperthyroidism and ophthalmopathy. General study results and limits: Most thyroid clonotypes with frequency above 0.001 were detected in blood. Ophthalmopathy was identified by the model a median about seven months ahead of onset.

RNA transcripts provided the source from which TCR beta CDR3 regions were amplified. During a first-round RT-PCR of the TCR CDR3, the HTBI primer set was used. TCRdb called the multiplex PCR reads again in MiXCR, with one record for every CDR3 protein. The data contain fewer than 550,000 distinct CDR3 sequences, 15% to 19% of them singletons. Uncontrolled infection, other autoimmune disease, pregnancy or lactation barred patients from enrollment. 10 ml fresh peripheral blood yielded the PBMCs. This clonotype was seen many times. Its antigen remains unidentified. There are 10 residues in the CDR3. Trimming stripped 3 bases from V and 9 bases from J, with 3 bases between.

The specimen sequenced was blood. V is TRBV12-3 or TRBV12-4 and J is TRBJ1-3; D call uncertain. This TCR was sampled from a woman aged 18-30 years with Graves' hyperthyroidism. The CDR3, as DNA: TGTGCCAGCAGTTTGGGCACCATATATTTT. It encodes CASSLGTIYF.